This TCR beta chain was observed in a study of CD8+CD57+ T cells in acquired aplastic anemia. Looking at the study overall: Sorted CD4+ and CD8+ cells yielded roughly 3.1 ug of DNA on average. Overall study findings and caveats: Patients and controls had CD8+ Simpson's diversity values that were not significantly distinct. Fewer than 30 CD8+ CDR3 sequences were shared between patients and controls.

Whoever was chosen for sequencing had shown CD8+CD57+ cell expansion by flow cytometry. With no exception, the patients had severe acquired aplastic anemia. Profiling that covered TCR beta VDJ and CDR3 relied on genomic DNA as its template. MiXCR, applied by TCRdb to the reads, yields one record per CDR3 protein. The sample holds some 200,000 distinct CDR3 sequences; 40% to 55% are singletons and the top ten take about 9.5%. The CDR3 is 11 residues long. Remarks on this clonotype: Its antigen is unidentified. A much larger clone differs by one base, so this may be a read error.

The sequence was obtained from a human donor with aplastic anemia. The chain combines TRBV12-3 or TRBV12-4 with TRBJ1-3, with unresolved D. Input material: sorted CD4+, CD8+, or CD8+CD57+ T cells (not recorded which) from PBMCs. CDR3 DNA: TGTGCCAGCAGTTTATTAAACACCACATATTTT. Its protein product is CASSLLNTTYF.